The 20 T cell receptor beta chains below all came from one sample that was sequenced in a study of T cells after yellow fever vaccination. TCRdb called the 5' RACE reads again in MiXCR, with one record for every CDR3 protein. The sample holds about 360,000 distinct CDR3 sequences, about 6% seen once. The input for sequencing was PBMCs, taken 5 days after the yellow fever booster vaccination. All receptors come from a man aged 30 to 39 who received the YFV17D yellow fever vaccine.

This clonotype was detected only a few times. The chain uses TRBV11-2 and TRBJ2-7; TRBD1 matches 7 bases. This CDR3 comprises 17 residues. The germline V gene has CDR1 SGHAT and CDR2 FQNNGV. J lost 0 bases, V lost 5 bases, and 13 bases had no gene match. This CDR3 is CASSVNPGQASSYEQYF. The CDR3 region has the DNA TGTGCCAGCAGCGTAAATCCCGGACAGGCTTCCTCCTACGAGCAGTACTTC. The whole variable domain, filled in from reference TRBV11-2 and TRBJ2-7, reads EAGVAQSPRYKIIEKRQSVAFWCNPISGHATLYWYQQILGQGPKLLIQFQNNGVVDDSQLPKDRFSAERLKGVDSTLKIQPAKLEDSAVYLCASSVNPGQASSYEQYFGPGTRLTVT.

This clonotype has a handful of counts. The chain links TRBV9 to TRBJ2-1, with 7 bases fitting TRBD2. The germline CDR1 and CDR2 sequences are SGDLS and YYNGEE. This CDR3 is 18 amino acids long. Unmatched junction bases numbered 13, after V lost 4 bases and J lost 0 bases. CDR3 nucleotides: TGTGCCAGCAGCCGCGCCCCTAGCGGCTTTAGCTCCTACAATGAGCAGTTCTTC. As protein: CASSRAPSGFSSYNEQFF.

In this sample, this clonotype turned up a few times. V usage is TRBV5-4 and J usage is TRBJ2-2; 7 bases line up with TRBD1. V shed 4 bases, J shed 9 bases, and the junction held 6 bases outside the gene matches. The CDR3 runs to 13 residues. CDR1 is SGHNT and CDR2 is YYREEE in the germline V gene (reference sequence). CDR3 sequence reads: CASSNRQGRELFF. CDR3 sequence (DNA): TGTGCCAGCAGCAATCGACAGGGCCGGGAGCTGTTTTTT.

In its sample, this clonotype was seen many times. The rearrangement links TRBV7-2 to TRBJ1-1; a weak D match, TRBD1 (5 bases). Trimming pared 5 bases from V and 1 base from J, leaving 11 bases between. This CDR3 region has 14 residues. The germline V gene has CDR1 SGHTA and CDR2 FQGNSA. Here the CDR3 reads CASSPGPTNTEAFF. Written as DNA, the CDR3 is TGTGCCAGCAGCCCGGGACCCACGAACACTGAAGCTTTCTTT.

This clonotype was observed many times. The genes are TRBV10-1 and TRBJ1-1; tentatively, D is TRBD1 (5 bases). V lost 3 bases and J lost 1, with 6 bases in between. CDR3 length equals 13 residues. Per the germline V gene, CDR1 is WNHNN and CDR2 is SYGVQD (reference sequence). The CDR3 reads CASSEQANTEAFF. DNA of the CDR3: TGCGCCAGCAGTGAACAGGCGAACACTGAAGCTTTCTTT.

CDR3 nucleotide sequence: TGTGCCAGCAGTTACTCTCACTTGGTCCCACGGGACACTGAAGCTTTCTTT. It codes for CASSYSHLVPRDTEAFF. V and J are TRBV6-5 and TRBJ1-1; D gene unclear. There are 17 residues in the CDR3. With 0 bases removed from V and 3 bases from J, the gap between germline ends came to 17 bases. Per germline, CDR1 MNHEY and CDR2 SVGAGI.

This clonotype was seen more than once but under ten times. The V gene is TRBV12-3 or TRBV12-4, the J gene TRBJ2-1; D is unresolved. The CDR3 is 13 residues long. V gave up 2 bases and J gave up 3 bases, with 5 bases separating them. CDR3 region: CASSLNVYNEQFF. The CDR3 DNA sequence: TGTGCCAGCAGTTTAAACGTCTACAATGAGCAGTTCTTC.

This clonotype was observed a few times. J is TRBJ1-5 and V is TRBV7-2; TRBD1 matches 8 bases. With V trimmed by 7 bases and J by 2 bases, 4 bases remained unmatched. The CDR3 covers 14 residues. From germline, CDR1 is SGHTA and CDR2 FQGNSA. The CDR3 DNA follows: TGTGCCAGCACCGAGACAGGGGGCAATCAGCCCCAGCATTTT. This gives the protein CASTETGGNQPQHF.

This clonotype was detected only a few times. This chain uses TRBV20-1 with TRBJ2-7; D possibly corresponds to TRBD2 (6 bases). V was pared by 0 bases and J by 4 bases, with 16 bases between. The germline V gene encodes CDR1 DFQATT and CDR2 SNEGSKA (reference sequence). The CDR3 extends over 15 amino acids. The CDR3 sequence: CSARDPRGGTYEQYF. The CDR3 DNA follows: TGCAGTGCTAGAGATCCGCGCGGCGGGACTTACGAGCAGTACTTC.

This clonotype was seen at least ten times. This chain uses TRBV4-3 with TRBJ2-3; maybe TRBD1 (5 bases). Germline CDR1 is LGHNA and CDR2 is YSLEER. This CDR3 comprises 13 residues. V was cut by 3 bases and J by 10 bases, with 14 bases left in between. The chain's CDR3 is CASSQGQSPPQYF. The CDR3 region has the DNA TGCGCCAGCAGCCAGGGGCAAAGCCCTCCGCAGTATTTT.

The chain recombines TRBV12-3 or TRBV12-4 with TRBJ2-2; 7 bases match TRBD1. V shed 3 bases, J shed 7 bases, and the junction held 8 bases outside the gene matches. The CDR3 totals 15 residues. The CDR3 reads CASSFESWTGGELFF. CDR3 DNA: TGTGCCAGCAGTTTTGAGTCTTGGACAGGCGGGGAGCTGTTTTTT.

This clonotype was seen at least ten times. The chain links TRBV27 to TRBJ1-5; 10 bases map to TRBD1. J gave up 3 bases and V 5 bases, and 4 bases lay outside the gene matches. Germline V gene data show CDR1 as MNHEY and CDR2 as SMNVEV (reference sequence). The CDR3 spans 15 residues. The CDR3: CASSQDRGFNQPQHF. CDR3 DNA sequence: TGTGCCAGCAGTCAGGACAGGGGGTTCAATCAGCCCCAGCATTTT.

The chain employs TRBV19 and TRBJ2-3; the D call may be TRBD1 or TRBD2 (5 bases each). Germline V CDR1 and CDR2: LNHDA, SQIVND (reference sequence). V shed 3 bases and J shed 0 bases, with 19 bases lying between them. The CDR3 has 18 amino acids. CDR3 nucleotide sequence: TGTGCCAGTAGTATGCTCCGGGACCCAGGCCCTAGCACAGATACGCAGTATTTT. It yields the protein CASSMLRDPGPSTDTQYF.

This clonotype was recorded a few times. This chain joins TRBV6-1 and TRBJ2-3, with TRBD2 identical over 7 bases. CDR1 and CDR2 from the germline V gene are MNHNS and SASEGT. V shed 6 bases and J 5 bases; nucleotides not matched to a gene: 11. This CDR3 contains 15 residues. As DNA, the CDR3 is TGTGCCAGCAGATCGACGACTAGCCGTGGAGATACGCAGTATTTT. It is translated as CASRSTTSRGDTQYF.

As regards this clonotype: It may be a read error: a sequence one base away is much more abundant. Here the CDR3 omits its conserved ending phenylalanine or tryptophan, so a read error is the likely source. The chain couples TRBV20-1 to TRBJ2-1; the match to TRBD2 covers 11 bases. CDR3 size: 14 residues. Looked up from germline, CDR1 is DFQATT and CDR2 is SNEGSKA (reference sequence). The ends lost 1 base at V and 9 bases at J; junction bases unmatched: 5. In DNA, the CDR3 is TGCAGTGCTAGAGTGGCTAGCGGGAGGAGTGAGCAGTTCATC. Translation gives CSARVASGRSEQFI.

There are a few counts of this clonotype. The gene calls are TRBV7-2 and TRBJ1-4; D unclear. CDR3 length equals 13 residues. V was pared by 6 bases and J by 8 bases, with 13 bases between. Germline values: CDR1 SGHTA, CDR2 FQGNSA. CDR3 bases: TGTGCCAGCAGTCTAGCAGGTCGGGAAAAACTGTTTTTT. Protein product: CASSLAGREKLFF.

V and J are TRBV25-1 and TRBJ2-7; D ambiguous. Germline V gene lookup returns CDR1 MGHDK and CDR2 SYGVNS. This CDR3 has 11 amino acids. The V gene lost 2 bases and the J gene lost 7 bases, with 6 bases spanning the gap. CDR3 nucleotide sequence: TGTGCCAGCAGTGAACTCTGGGAGCAGTACTTC. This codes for CASSELWEQYF.

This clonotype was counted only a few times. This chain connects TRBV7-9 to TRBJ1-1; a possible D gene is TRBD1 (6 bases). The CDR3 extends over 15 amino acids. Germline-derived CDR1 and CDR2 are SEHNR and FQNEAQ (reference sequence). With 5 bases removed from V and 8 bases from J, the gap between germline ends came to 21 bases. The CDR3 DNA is TGTGCCAGCAGCCCTAGCTCGGACAGCCGGGGAGAAGCTTTCTTT. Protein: CASSPSSDSRGEAFF.

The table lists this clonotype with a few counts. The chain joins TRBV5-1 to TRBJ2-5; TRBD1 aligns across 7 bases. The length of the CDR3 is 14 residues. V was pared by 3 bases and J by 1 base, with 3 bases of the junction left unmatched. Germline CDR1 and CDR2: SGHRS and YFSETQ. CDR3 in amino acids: CASSSGQVQETQYF. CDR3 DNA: TGCGCCAGCAGCTCTGGACAGGTCCAAGAGACCCAGTACTTC. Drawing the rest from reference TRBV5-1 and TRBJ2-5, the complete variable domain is KAGVTQTPRYLIKTRGQQVTLSCSPISGHRSVSWYQQTPGQGLQFLFEYFSETQRNKGNFPGRFSGRQFSNSRSEMNVSTLELGDSALYLCASSSGQVQETQYFGPGTRLLVL.

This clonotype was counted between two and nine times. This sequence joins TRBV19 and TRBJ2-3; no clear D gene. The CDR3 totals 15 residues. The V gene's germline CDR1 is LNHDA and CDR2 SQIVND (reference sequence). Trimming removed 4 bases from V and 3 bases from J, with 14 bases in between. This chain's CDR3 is CASSKRPLRTDTQYF. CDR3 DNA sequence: TGTGCCAGTAGTAAGCGACCCCTACGTACAGATACGCAGTATTTT.